The clone carrying this TCR beta chain was observed a few times. This entry is derived from a study of patients and donors after allogeneic stem cell transplantation. TCRdb ran MiXCR on the RT-PCR reads and lists one entry per CDR3 protein. The top ten hold around 6% of the sample, which has about a million distinct CDR3 sequences, under 20% seen once. Germline CDR1 and CDR2: SGHAT and FQNNGV. The CDR3 totals 16 residues. V was clipped by 5 bases and J by 0 bases; unmatched bases: 9. The chain links TRBV11-2 to TRBJ1-2; TRBD1 aligns across 7 bases. Material: blood, either unsorted or a sorted T cell fraction (not recorded which). The sequence came from a human donor who was either an allogeneic HSCT recipient or a stem cell or donor lymphocyte infusion donor (not recorded which). It is not recorded whose cells these are; they may come from a transplant donor. CDR3 region: CASSPSGTATNYGYTF. The CDR3 bases are TGTGCCAGCAGCCCTTCCGGGACAGCAACTAACTATGGCTACACCTTC.